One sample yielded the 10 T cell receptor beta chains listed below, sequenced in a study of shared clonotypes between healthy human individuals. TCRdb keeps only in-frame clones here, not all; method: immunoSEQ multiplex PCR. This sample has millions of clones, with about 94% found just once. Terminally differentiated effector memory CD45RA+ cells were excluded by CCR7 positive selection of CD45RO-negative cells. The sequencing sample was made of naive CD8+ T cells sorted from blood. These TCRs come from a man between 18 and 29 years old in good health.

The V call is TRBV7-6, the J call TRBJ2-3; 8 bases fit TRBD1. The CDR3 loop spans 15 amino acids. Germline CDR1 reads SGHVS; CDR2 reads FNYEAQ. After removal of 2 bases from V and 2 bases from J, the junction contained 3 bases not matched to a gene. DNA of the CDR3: TGTGCCAGCAGCTTAAACAGGGGGGTCACAGATACGCAGTATTTT. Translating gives CASSLNRGVTDTQYF.

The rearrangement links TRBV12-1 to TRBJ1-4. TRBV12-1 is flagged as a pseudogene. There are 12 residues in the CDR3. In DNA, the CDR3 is TGTGCCAGCAGCTTGGGAAGCGAAAAACTGTTTTTT. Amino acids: CASSLGSEKLFF.

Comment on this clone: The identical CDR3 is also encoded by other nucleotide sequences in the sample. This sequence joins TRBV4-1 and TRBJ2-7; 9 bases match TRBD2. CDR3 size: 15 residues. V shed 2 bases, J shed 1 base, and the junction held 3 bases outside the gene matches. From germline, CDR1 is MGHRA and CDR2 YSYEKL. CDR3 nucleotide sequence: TGCGCCAGCAGCCAACAAGCGGGGGGATCCTACGAGCAGTACTTC. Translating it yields CASSQQAGGSYEQYF.

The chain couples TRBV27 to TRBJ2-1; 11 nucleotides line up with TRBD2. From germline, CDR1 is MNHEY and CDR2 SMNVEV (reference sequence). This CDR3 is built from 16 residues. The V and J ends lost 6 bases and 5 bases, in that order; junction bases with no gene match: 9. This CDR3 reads CASRPLLAGVHNEQFF. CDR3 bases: TGTGCCAGCAGACCGTTACTAGCGGGGGTCCACAATGAGCAGTTCTTC.

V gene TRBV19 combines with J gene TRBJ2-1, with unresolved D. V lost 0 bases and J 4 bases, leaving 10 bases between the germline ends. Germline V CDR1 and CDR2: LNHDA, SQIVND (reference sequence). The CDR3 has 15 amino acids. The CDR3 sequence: CASSIDGMAYNEQFF. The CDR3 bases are TGTGCCAGTAGTATAGATGGGATGGCTTACAATGAGCAGTTCTTC. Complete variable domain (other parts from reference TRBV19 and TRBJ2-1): DGGITQSPKYLFRKEGQNVTLSCEQNLNHDAMYWYRQDPGQGLRLIYYSQIVNDFQKGDIAEGYSVSREKKESFPLTVTSAQKNPTAFYLCASSIDGMAYNEQFFGPGTRLTVL.

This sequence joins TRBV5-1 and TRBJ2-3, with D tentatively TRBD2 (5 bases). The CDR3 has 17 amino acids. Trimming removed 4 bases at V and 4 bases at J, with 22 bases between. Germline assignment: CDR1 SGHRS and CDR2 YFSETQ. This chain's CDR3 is CASSLSKVGETADTQYF. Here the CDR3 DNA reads TGCGCCAGCAGCCTTTCAAAGGTCGGGGAAACGGCAGATACGCAGTATTTT.

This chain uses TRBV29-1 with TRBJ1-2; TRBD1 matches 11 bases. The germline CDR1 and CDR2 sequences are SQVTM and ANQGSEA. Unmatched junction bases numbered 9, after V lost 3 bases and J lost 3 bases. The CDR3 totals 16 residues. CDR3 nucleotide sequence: TGCAGCGTTGAGGAGGACAGGGGGCAGGGAGACTATGGCTACACCTTC. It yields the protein CSVEEDRGQGDYGYTF.

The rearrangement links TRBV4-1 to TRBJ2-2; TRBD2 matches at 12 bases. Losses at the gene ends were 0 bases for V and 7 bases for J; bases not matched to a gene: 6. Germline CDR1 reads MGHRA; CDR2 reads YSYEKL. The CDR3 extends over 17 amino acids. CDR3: CASSQDPSGGARGELFF. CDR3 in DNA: TGCGCCAGCAGCCAAGACCCTAGCGGGGGGGCCCGCGGGGAGCTGTTTTTT.

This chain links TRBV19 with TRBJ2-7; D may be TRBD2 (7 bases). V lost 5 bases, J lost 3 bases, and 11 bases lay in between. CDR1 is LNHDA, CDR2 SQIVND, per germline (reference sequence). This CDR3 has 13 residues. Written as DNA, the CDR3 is TGTGCCAGTAGTGAGCGGGGACACTACGAGCAGTACTTC. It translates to CASSERGHYEQYF.

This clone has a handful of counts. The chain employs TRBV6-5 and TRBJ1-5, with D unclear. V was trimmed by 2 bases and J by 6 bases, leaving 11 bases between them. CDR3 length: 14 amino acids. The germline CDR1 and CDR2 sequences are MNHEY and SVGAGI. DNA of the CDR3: TGTGCCAGCAGTTACGACAAGGCTGTTCAGCCCCAGCATTTT. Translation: CASSYDKAVQPQHF.